The entry below describes one T cell receptor (beta chain). What it binds is unknown. This CDR3 region has 15 residues. V was cut by 3 bases and J by 0 bases, with 12 bases left in between. Germline CDR1 is LNHDA and CDR2 is SQIVND (reference sequence). This specimen belongs to a study of somatic mutations in cytotoxic T cells in rheumatoid arthritis. Study-wide points: No age-related increase in CD8+ clonality was seen in healthy controls, but one was seen in rheumatoid arthritis patients. Antigens targeted by the expanded CD8+ clones were unknown. Among fewer than 75 patients, fewer than ten showed a largest CD8+ clone that surpassed 20% of CD8+ cells.

Sequencing used immunoSEQ multiplex PCR; TCRdb keeps in-frame clones, though not all of them. This sample has some 11,000 clones, with over 65% found just once. The sequence came from an adult with rheumatoid arthritis. The gene calls are TRBV19 and TRBJ2-7; weak D call: TRBD1 (6 bases). The sequenced material came from CD8+ T cells sorted from blood. This chain's CDR3 is CASSIGTGSSYEQYF. DNA of the CDR3: TGTGCCAGTAGTATTGGTACAGGGAGCTCCTACGAGCAGTACTTC.